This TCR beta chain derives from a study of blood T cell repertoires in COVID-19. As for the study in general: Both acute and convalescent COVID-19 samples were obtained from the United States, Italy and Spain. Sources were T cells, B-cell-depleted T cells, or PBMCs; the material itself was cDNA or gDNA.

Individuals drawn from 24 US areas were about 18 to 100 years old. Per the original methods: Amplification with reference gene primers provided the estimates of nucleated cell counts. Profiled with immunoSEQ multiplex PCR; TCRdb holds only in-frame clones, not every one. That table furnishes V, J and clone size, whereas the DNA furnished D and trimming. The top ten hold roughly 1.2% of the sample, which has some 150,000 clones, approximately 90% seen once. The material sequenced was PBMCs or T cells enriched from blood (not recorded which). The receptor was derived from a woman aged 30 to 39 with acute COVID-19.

The CDR3 region is CASSFLGVGETQYF. CDR3 coding DNA: TGTGCCAGCAGCTTTTTAGGGGTTGGCGAGACCCAGTACTTC. The chain has TRBV7-8 and TRBJ2-5; possibly TRBD1 for D (5 bases). In germline, CDR1 is SGHVS, CDR2 FQNEAQ. V was trimmed by 3 bases and J by 5 bases, leaving 13 bases between them. This CDR3 has 14 amino acids.